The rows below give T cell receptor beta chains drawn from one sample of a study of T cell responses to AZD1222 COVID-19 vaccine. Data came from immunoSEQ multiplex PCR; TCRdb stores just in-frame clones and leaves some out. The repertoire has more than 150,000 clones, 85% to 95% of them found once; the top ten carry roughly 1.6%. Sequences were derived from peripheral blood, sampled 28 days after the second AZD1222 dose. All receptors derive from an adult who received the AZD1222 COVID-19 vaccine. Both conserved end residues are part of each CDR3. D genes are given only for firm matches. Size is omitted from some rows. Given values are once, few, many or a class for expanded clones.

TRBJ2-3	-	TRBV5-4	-	TGTGCCAGCAGCTTGGGGGGGGAAGCTAGCACAGATACGCAGTATTTT	CASSLGGEASTDTQYF
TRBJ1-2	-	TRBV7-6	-	TGTGCCAGCAGCCCAGAACAGGGAATTCGGGGCTACACCTTC	CASSPEQGIRGYTF
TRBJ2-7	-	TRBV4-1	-	TGCGCCAGCAGCCAAGCTATCCGAGAGCCCCCCTACGAGCAGTACTTC	CASSQAIREPPYEQYF
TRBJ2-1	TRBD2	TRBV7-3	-	TGTGCCAGCAGCCAACTAGCGGGAGGGCCTGGGGATGAGCAGTTCTTC	CASSQLAGGPGDEQFF
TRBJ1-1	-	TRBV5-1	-	TGCGCCAGCAGCTTGGAGGGCACTGAAGCTTTCTTT	CASSLEGTEAFF
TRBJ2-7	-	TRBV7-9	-	TGTGCCAGCAGCCTCGACTTAGGCGAGCAGTACTTC	CASSLDLGEQYF
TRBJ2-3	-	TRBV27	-	TGTGCCAGCAGTGCACACGCGAAAGATACGCAGTATTTT	CASSAHAKDTQYF
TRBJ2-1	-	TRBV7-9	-	TGTGCCAGCAGCGGACCCGAGGACAGAGACTACTACAATGAGCAGTTCTTC	CASSGPEDRDYYNEQFF
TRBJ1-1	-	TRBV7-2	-	TGTGCCAGCAGCTTAGCCCGAAGGGTTACTGAAGCTTTCTTT	CASSLARRVTEAFF
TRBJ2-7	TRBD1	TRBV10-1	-	TGCGCCAGCAGTAACGGACAGGGACGCGAGCAGTACTTC	CASSNGQGREQYF
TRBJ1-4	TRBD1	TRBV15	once	TGTGCCACCAGCAGCGGACAGGGAGTAAATGAAAAACTGTTTTTT	CATSSGQGVNEKLFF
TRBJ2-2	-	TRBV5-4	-	TGTGCCAGCAGCTCCTTCGGGGGACGCCGACCGAACACCGGGGAGCTGTTTTTT	CASSSFGGRRPNTGELFF
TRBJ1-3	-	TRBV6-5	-	TGTGCCAGCAGTTATTTCGGCAGGGCCGGAAACACCATATATTTT	CASSYFGRAGNTIYF
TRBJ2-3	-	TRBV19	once	TGTGCCAGTAGTGTCCGGAGCGCCAGCACAGATACGCAGTATTTT	CASSVRSASTDTQYF
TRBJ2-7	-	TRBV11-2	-	TGTGCCAGCAGCGCTAGGAAATCATGGGTTTACGGCACCTACGAGCAGTACTTC	CASSARKSWVYGTYEQYF
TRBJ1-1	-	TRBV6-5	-	TGTGCCAGCAGGAATCGAGACCTTAACGAAGCTTTCTTT	CASRNRDLNEAFF
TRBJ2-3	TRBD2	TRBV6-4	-	TGTGCCAGCAGTGCCTCGGGGGGGGGAACAGATACGCAGTATTTT	CASSASGGGTDTQYF
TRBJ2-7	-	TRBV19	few	TGTGCCAGTAGTATCACATCAGGGAGCGAGCAGTACTTC	CASSITSGSEQYF
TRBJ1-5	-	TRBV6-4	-	TGTGCCAGCAGCCTCGCCCTCCGAGGGGCTAGAAGCAATCAGCCCCAGCATTTT	CASSLALRGARSNQPQHF
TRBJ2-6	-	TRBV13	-	TGTGCCAGCAGCTCCAGAACAGGGTCTGGGGCCAACGTCCTGACTTTC	CASSSRTGSGANVLTF
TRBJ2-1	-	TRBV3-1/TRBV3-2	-	TGTGCCAGCAGCCGCCACCTCACGGAGCGTACAAACAATGAGCAGTTCTTC	CASSRHLTERTNNEQFF
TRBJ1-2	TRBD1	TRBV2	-	TGTGCCAGCAGTGAACATCCCCTTTCTGACAGGGGGCACTTC	CASSEHPLSDRGHF
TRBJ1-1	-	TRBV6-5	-	TGTGCCAGCAGAGGGGACACCGGTTTGACTGAAGCTTTCTTT	CASRGDTGLTEAFF
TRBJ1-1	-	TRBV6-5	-	TGTGCCAGCAGAGGCGCGGGCAGGACGCCTGAAGCTTTCTTT	CASRGAGRTPEAFF
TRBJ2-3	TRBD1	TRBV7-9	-	TGTGCCAGCAGCTCCGGACAGGCTAGCACAGATACGCAGTATTTT	CASSSGQASTDTQYF
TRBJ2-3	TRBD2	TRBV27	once	TGTGCCAGCAGTCTGGGGACTAGCGGGAGACGAGATACGCAGTATTTT	CASSLGTSGRRDTQYF
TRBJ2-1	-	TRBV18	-	TGTGCCAGCTCACCACCCCTAGACTACAATGAGCAGTTCTTC	CASSPPLDYNEQFF
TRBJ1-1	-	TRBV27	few	TGTGCCAGCAGTTTTGGGGGTGAAACTGAAGCTTTCTTT	CASSFGGETEAFF
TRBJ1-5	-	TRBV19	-	TGTGCCAGTAGTGCAATCGACAGGAACAATCAGCCCCAGCATTTT	CASSAIDRNNQPQHF
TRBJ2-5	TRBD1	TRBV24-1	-	TGTGCCACCAGCGGAGACAGGGTGAAAGAGACCCAGTACTTC	CATSGDRVKETQYF
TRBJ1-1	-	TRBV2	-	TGTGCCAGCAGTAAAACAGAGAACACTGAAGCTTTCTTT	CASSKTENTEAFF
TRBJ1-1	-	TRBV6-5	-	TGTGCCAGCAGTTACCTCAGGGGTATGAACACTGAAGCTTTCTTT	CASSYLRGMNTEAFF
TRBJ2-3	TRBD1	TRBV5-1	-	TGCGCCAGCAGCTTGGCCGGGGACAGCACCACAGATACGCAGTATTTT	CASSLAGDSTTDTQYF
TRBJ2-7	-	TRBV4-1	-	TGCGCCAGCAGCCAACCCGGAATAGCCTACGAGCAGTACTTC	CASSQPGIAYEQYF
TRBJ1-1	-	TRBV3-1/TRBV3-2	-	TGTGCCAGCAGCCCGTCCAGCGGGTGGCAAACTGAAGCTTTCTTT	CASSPSSGWQTEAFF
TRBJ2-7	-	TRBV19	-	TGTGCCAGTAGTATTGGAGGGGGCGGGTACGAGCAGTACTTC	CASSIGGGGYEQYF
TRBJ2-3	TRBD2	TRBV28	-	TGTGCCAGTTCTTGGGGCCACGGGGGGGATACGCAGTATTTT	CASSWGHGGDTQYF
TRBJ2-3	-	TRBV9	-	TGTGCCAGCAGCGTGGGGGTCCGGGGCGCAGATACGCAGTATTTT	CASSVGVRGADTQYF
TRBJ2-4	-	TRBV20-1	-	TGCAGTGCTAGTCAGTTAAACATTCAGTACTTC	CSASQLNIQYF
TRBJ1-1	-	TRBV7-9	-	TGTGCCAGCAGCTTACAGGGTAACACTGAAGCTTTCTTT	CASSLQGNTEAFF
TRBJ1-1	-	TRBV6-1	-	TGTGCCAGCAGTGAATCCAGCAACACTGAAGCTTTCTTT	CASSESSNTEAFF
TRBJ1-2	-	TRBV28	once	TGTGCCAGCAGTCGGAGCTTGGGAGCTAACTATGGCTACACCTTC	CASSRSLGANYGYTF
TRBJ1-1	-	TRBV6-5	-	TGTGCCGGGCGCAGGGGCTTGAACACTGAAGCTTTCTTT	CAGRRGLNTEAFF
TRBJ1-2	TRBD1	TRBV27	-	TGTGCCAGCAGTGCACTACGTTTAGGGACAGAGAACTATGGCTACACCTTC	CASSALRLGTENYGYTF